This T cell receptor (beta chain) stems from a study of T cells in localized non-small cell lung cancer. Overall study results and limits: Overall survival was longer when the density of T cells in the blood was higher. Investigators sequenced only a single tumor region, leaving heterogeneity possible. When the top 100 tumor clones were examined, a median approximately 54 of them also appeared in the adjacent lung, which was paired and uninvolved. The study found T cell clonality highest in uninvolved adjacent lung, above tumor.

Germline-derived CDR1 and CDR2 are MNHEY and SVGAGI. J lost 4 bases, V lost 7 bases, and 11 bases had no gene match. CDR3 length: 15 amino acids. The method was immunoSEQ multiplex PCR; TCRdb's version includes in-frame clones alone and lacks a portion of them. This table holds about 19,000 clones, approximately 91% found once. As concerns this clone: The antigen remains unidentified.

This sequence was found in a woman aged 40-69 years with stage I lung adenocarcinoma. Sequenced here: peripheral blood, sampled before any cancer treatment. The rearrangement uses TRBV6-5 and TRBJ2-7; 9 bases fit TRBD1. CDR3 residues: CASTILGQGTYEQYF. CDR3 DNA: TGTGCCAGCACCATCTTGGGACAGGGAACATACGAGCAGTACTTC.